These T cell receptor beta chains were read from a single sample in a study of shared clonotypes between healthy human individuals. TCRdb's copy holds only in-frame clones and misses some; the assay was immunoSEQ multiplex PCR. The repertoire holds some 2.1 million clones, with roughly 95% as singletons. Material for sequencing was naive CD8+ T cells sorted from blood. Receptors originate from a man younger than 35 in good health. The CDR3 runs from the conserved cysteine through the conserved F or W. A D gene is named only where the DNA matches it firmly. A clone size is listed for some rows: how often the clone was seen (once, few, many), or a class if it is expanded.

clone size: -; CDR3 length: 13; D gene: -; J gene: TRBJ2-3; V gene: TRBV6-1; CDR3 protein: CASSFYLEDTQYF; CDR3 DNA: TGTGCCAGCAGTTTTTACCTTGAGGATACGCAGTATTTT
clone size: -; CDR3 length: 12; D gene: -; J gene: TRBJ2-3; V gene: TRBV5-6; CDR3 protein: CASSLMEDTQYF; CDR3 DNA: TGTGCCAGCAGCTTGATGGAAGATACGCAGTATTTT
clone size: -; CDR3 length: 13; D gene: -; J gene: TRBJ2-1; V gene: TRBV13; CDR3 protein: CASSSRQWDEQFF; CDR3 DNA: TGTGCCAGCAGCTCCAGACAATGGGATGAGCAGTTCTTC
clone size: -; CDR3 length: 13; D gene: -; J gene: TRBJ2-3; V gene: TRBV11-2; CDR3 protein: CASSLLAPDTQYF; CDR3 DNA: TGTGCCAGCAGCTTACTAGCGCCAGATACGCAGTATTTT
clone size: -; CDR3 length: 13; D gene: -; J gene: TRBJ2-5; V gene: TRBV6-5; CDR3 protein: CASSYGEEETQYF; CDR3 DNA: TGTGCCAGCAGTTATGGAGAGGAAGAGACCCAGTACTTC
clone size: -; CDR3 length: 19; D gene: -; J gene: TRBJ2-7; V gene: TRBV30; CDR3 protein: CAWSVMGTWGSRATYEQYF; CDR3 DNA: TGTGCCTGGAGTGTAATGGGCACATGGGGAAGTAGGGCCACCTACGAGCAGTACTTC
clone size: -; CDR3 length: 14; D gene: -; J gene: TRBJ1-1; V gene: TRBV28; CDR3 protein: CASIQVGVGTEAFF; CDR3 DNA: TGTGCCAGCATCCAGGTCGGAGTTGGGACTGAAGCTTTCTTT
clone size: -; CDR3 length: 13; D gene: -; J gene: TRBJ1-1; V gene: TRBV29-1; CDR3 protein: CSVDFAGPDEAFF; CDR3 DNA: TGCAGCGTTGACTTTGCAGGGCCGGATGAAGCTTTCTTT
clone size: -; CDR3 length: 15; D gene: TRBD1; J gene: TRBJ1-5; V gene: TRBV19; CDR3 protein: CASSPGQGYNQPQHF; CDR3 DNA: TGTGCCAGTAGTCCGGGACAGGGTTACAATCAGCCCCAGCATTTT
clone size: -; CDR3 length: 14; D gene: TRBD1; J gene: TRBJ1-4; V gene: TRBV5-4; CDR3 protein: CASSRDRDGEKLFF; CDR3 DNA: TGTGCCAGCAGTCGAGACAGGGACGGTGAAAAACTGTTTTTT
clone size: -; CDR3 length: 12; D gene: -; J gene: TRBJ2-5; V gene: TRBV2; CDR3 protein: CASSDFGETQYF; CDR3 DNA: TGTGCCAGCAGTGATTTTGGAGAGACCCAGTACTTC
clone size: -; CDR3 length: 15; D gene: TRBD2; J gene: TRBJ2-1; V gene: TRBV7-6; CDR3 protein: CASSLGSGIINEQFF; CDR3 DNA: TGTGCCAGCAGCTTAGGCAGCGGGATCATTAATGAGCAGTTCTTC
clone size: once; CDR3 length: 15; D gene: TRBD2; J gene: TRBJ2-7; V gene: TRBV7-9; CDR3 protein: CASSLGPQGGNEQYF; CDR3 DNA: TGTGCCAGCAGCTTAGGTCCCCAGGGAGGGAACGAGCAGTACTTC
clone size: -; CDR3 length: 14; D gene: -; J gene: TRBJ2-1; V gene: TRBV9; CDR3 protein: CASSVGGGDNEQFF; CDR3 DNA: TGTGCCAGCAGCGTAGGAGGTGGAGACAATGAGCAGTTCTTC
clone size: -; CDR3 length: 15; D gene: -; J gene: TRBJ2-7; V gene: TRBV6-7; CDR3 protein: CASSYSSGREHEQYF; CDR3 DNA: TGTGCCAGCAGTTACTCGAGTGGCAGGGAGCACGAGCAGTACTTC
clone size: -; CDR3 length: 17; D gene: -; J gene: TRBJ2-5; V gene: TRBV4-1; CDR3 protein: CASSHEEGTRVQETQYF; CDR3 DNA: TGCGCCAGCAGCCATGAGGAGGGGACTCGAGTCCAAGAGACCCAGTACTTC
clone size: -; CDR3 length: 13; D gene: -; J gene: TRBJ1-5; V gene: TRBV30; CDR3 protein: CAWSVGGGQPQHF; CDR3 DNA: TGTGCCTGGAGTGTGGGGGGCGGGCAGCCCCAGCATTTT
clone size: -; CDR3 length: 17; D gene: TRBD1; J gene: TRBJ1-5; V gene: TRBV19; CDR3 protein: CASSIEVPSGGNQPQHF; CDR3 DNA: TGTGCCAGTAGTATAGAGGTTCCTTCAGGGGGAAATCAGCCCCAGCATTTT
clone size: -; CDR3 length: 16; D gene: TRBD1; J gene: TRBJ2-3; V gene: TRBV5-1; CDR3 protein: CASSLDGTDSTDTQYF; CDR3 DNA: TGCGCCAGCAGCTTAGACGGGACAGATAGCACAGATACGCAGTATTTT
clone size: -; CDR3 length: 14; D gene: -; J gene: TRBJ2-7; V gene: TRBV6-1; CDR3 protein: CASSLGLSPYEQYF; CDR3 DNA: TGTGCCAGCAGTTTGGGGTTGTCCCCCTACGAGCAGTACTTC
clone size: -; CDR3 length: 11; D gene: -; J gene: TRBJ2-1; V gene: TRBV5-6; CDR3 protein: CASSSNNEQFF; CDR3 DNA: TGTGCCAGCAGCTCTAACAATGAGCAGTTCTTC
clone size: once; CDR3 length: 18; D gene: TRBD1; J gene: TRBJ2-7; V gene: TRBV5-5; CDR3 protein: CASSFLTGTGRFQGEQYF; CDR3 DNA: TGTGCCAGCAGCTTTCTTACCGGGACAGGTAGATTCCAGGGCGAGCAGTACTTC
clone size: -; CDR3 length: 14; D gene: -; J gene: TRBJ2-1; V gene: TRBV4-2; CDR3 protein: CASSQELDYNEQFF; CDR3 DNA: TGTGCCAGCAGCCAAGAACTGGACTACAATGAGCAGTTCTTC
clone size: -; CDR3 length: 15; D gene: -; J gene: TRBJ2-3; V gene: TRBV4-1; CDR3 protein: CASSHNPGGPDTQYF; CDR3 DNA: TGCGCCAGCAGCCATAACCCGGGGGGCCCAGATACGCAGTATTTT
clone size: -; CDR3 length: 14; D gene: -; J gene: TRBJ2-7; V gene: TRBV4-1; CDR3 protein: CASSLRDISYEQYF; CDR3 DNA: TGCGCCAGCAGCCTCCGGGACATCTCCTACGAGCAGTACTTC
clone size: -; CDR3 length: 12; D gene: -; J gene: TRBJ2-7; V gene: TRBV10-3; CDR3 protein: CALSSGDTSQYF; CDR3 DNA: TGTGCCCTGTCGTCTGGAGACACCTCCCAGTACTTC
clone size: -; CDR3 length: 17; D gene: TRBD1; J gene: TRBJ2-3; V gene: TRBV5-6; CDR3 protein: CASSRDRVLVGTDTQYF; CDR3 DNA: TGTGCCAGCAGCCGGGACAGAGTTCTTGTCGGCACAGATACGCAGTATTTT
clone size: -; CDR3 length: 15; D gene: -; J gene: TRBJ1-5; V gene: TRBV6-1; CDR3 protein: CASSRRTDSNQPQHF; CDR3 DNA: TGTGCCAGCAGCCGAAGGACAGATAGCAATCAGCCCCAGCATTTT
clone size: few; CDR3 length: 14; D gene: -; J gene: TRBJ1-3; V gene: TRBV5-4; CDR3 protein: CASSGGESGNTIYF; CDR3 DNA: TGTGCCAGCAGCGGAGGGGAATCCGGAAACACCATATATTTT
clone size: -; CDR3 length: 15; D gene: TRBD1; J gene: TRBJ2-5; V gene: TRBV18; CDR3 protein: CASSPRTGDQETQYF; CDR3 DNA: TGTGCCAGCTCACCTAGGACAGGGGATCAAGAGACCCAGTACTTC
clone size: -; CDR3 length: 14; D gene: TRBD2; J gene: TRBJ2-1; V gene: TRBV6-5; CDR3 protein: CASSLSGGPGEQFF; CDR3 DNA: TGTGCCAGCAGCCTCTCGGGGGGGCCCGGTGAGCAGTTCTTC
clone size: -; CDR3 length: 13; D gene: -; J gene: TRBJ2-2; V gene: TRBV11-2; CDR3 protein: CASSFSNTGELFF; CDR3 DNA: TGTGCCAGCAGCTTTAGTAACACCGGGGAGCTGTTTTTT
clone size: -; CDR3 length: 16; D gene: -; J gene: TRBJ2-6; V gene: TRBV4-1; CDR3 protein: CASSQVGFSGANVLTF; CDR3 DNA: TGCGCCAGCAGCCAAGTAGGGTTCTCCGGGGCCAACGTCCTGACTTTC
clone size: -; CDR3 length: 14; D gene: TRBD1; J gene: TRBJ1-1; V gene: TRBV10-3; CDR3 protein: CAISDGTGGTEAFF; CDR3 DNA: TGTGCCATCAGTGACGGGACAGGGGGCACTGAAGCTTTCTTT
clone size: -; CDR3 length: 16; D gene: -; J gene: TRBJ2-1; V gene: TRBV7-9; CDR3 protein: CASRHTGSRELGEQFF; CDR3 DNA: TGTGCCAGCAGACACACAGGTAGCCGAGAGTTGGGTGAGCAGTTCTTC
clone size: -; CDR3 length: 17; D gene: TRBD2; J gene: TRBJ2-3; V gene: TRBV28; CDR3 protein: CASFSLSSGTSTDTQYF; CDR3 DNA: TGTGCCAGTTTTTCGCTGAGCAGCGGGACTAGCACAGATACGCAGTATTTT
clone size: once; CDR3 length: 14; D gene: TRBD2; J gene: TRBJ2-1; V gene: TRBV6-1; CDR3 protein: CASSERREINEQFF; CDR3 DNA: TGTGCCAGCAGTGAGAGGCGGGAGATAAATGAGCAGTTCTTC
clone size: once; CDR3 length: 15; D gene: -; J gene: TRBJ1-3; V gene: TRBV18; CDR3 protein: CASSPTDSLGNTIYF; CDR3 DNA: TGTGCCAGCTCACCAACTGACAGCCTGGGAAACACCATATATTTT
clone size: -; CDR3 length: 16; D gene: -; J gene: TRBJ1-4; V gene: TRBV27; CDR3 protein: CASSSNGGTTNEKLFF; CDR3 DNA: TGTGCCAGCAGTTCCAATGGGGGAACAACTAATGAAAAACTGTTTTTT
clone size: -; CDR3 length: 14; D gene: -; J gene: TRBJ1-2; V gene: TRBV5-3; CDR3 protein: CARSLLQGLYGYTF; CDR3 DNA: TGTGCCAGAAGCTTACTACAGGGTCTCTATGGCTACACCTTC
clone size: -; CDR3 length: 17; D gene: -; J gene: TRBJ1-2; V gene: TRBV5-1; CDR3 protein: CASSTDAAQTGYYGYTF; CDR3 DNA: TGCGCCAGCAGCACGGATGCCGCACAAACGGGCTACTATGGCTACACCTTC
clone size: -; CDR3 length: 13; D gene: -; J gene: TRBJ2-7; V gene: TRBV19; CDR3 protein: CASSNREGYEQYF; CDR3 DNA: TGTGCCAGTAGTAACAGGGAAGGTTACGAGCAGTACTTC
clone size: -; CDR3 length: 14; D gene: -; J gene: TRBJ2-1; V gene: TRBV2; CDR3 protein: CASRGSSSYNEQFF; CDR3 DNA: TGTGCCAGCAGGGGCTCTAGCTCCTACAATGAGCAGTTCTTC